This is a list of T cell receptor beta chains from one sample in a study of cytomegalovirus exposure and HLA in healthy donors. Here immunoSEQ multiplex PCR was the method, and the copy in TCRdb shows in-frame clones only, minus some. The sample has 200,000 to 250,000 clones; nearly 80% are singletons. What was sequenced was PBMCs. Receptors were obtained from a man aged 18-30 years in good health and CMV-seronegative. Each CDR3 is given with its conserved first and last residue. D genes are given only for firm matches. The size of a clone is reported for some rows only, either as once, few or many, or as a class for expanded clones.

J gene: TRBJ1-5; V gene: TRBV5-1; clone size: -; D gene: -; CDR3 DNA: TGCGCCAGCAGCTTGGCGGGGGAGAACCAGCCCCAGCATTTT; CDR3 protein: CASSLAGENQPQHF
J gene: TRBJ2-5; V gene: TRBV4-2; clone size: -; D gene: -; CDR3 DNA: TGTGCCAGCAGCCAAGGGGGGGGGCTTGAGACCCAGTACTTC; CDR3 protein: CASSQGGGLETQYF
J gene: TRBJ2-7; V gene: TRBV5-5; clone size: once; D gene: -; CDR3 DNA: TGTGCCAGCAGCTTGGAGGAGGGTTGGAAAGTCCACGAGCAGTACTTC; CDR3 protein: CASSLEEGWKVHEQYF
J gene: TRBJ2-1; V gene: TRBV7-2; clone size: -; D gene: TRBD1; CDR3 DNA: TGTGCCAGCAGCTCCCAGGGGGTGAATGAGCAGTTCTTC; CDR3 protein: CASSSQGVNEQFF
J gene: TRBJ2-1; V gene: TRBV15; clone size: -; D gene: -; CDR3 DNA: TGTGCCACCAGCCGTCGGGAGTTTTACAATGAGCAGTTCTTC; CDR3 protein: CATSRREFYNEQFF
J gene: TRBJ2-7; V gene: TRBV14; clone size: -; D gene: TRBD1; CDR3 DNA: TGTGCCAGCAGCCCTGGACAGGGGCGTTCCTACGAGCAGTACTTC; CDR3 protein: CASSPGQGRSYEQYF
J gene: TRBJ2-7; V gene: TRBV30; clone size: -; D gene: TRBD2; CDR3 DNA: TGTGCCTGGGACCCCAGCCTAGCTAGCGGCGAGCAGTACTTC; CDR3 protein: CAWDPSLASGEQYF
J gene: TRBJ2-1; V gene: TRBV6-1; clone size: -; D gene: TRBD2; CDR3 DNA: TGTGCCAGCAGTGAAGGGGCTAGCGGGAGGGCCATGATGTACGTTGAGCAGTTCTTC; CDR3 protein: CASSEGASGRAMMYVEQFF
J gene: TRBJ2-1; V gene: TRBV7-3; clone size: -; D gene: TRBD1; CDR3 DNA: TGTGCCAGCAGCTCGAACAGGGGCGACAATGAGCAGTTCTTC; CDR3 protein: CASSSNRGDNEQFF
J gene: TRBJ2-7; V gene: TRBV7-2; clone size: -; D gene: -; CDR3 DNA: TGTGCCAGCAGTCGCTCCTACGAGCAGTACTTC; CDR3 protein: CASSRSYEQYF
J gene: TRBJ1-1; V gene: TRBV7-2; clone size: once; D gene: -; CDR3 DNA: TGTGCCAGCAGCTCGCGGGGAGGGGGGACCTTGAACACTGAAGCTTTCTTT; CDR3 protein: CASSSRGGGTLNTEAFF
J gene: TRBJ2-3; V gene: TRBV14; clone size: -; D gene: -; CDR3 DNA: TGTGCCAGCAGCCAAGATGTGAGGGTCCCAGATACGCAGTATTTT; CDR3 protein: CASSQDVRVPDTQYF
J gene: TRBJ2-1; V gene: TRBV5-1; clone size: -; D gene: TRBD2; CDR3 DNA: TGCGCCAGCAGCTTGGTTAGCGGGAGAGGCTCCTACAATGAGCAGTTCTTC; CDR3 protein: CASSLVSGRGSYNEQFF
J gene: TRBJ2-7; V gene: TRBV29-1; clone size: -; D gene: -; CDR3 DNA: TGCAGCGTCCGGGACACGTCCTACGAGCAGTACTTC; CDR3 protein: CSVRDTSYEQYF
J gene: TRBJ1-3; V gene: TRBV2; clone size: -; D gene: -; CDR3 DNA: TGTGCCAGCAGTCCTATTCATCCCCAGACAGATCCCCCTCAGGCGAGCTCTGGAAACACCATATATTTT; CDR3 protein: CASSPIHPQTDPPQASSGNTIYF
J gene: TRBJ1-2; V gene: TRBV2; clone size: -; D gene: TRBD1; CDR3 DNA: TGTGCCAGCAGTGGGACAGGCGCTTATGGCTACACCTTC; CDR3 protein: CASSGTGAYGYTF
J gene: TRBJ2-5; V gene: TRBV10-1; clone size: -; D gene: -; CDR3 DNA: TGCGCCAGCCGCCAGCGCGGGGCCGCCGATGAGACCCAGTACTTC; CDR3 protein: CASRQRGAADETQYF
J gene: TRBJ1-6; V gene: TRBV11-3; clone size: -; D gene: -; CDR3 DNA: TGTGCCAGCAGCTTAGAGCGGGGGAATTCACCCCTCCACTTT; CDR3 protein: CASSLERGNSPLHF
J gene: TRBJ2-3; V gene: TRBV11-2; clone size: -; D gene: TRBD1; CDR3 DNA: TGTGCCAGCAGTCCGGACAGGGTCGGCACAGATACGCAGTATTTT; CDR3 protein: CASSPDRVGTDTQYF
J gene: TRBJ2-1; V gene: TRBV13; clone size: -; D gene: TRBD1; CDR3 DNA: TGTGCCAGCAGCACCCGGGACAGGGGGTCGGATGAGCAGTTCTTC; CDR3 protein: CASSTRDRGSDEQFF
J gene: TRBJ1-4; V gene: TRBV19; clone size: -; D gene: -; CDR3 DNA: TGTGCCAGTACGAGACAGGAATCAACTAATGAAAAACTGTTTTTT; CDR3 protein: CASTRQESTNEKLFF
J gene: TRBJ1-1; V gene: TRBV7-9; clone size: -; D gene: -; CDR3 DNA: TGTGCCAGCAGCTTAGTCGGCGGAGAGGTGACCTTT; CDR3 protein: CASSLVGGEVTF
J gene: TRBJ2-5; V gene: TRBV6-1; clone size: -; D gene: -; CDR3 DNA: TGTGCCAGCAGTGATGGAGTGGGTAGGACCCAGTACTTC; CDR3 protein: CASSDGVGRTQYF
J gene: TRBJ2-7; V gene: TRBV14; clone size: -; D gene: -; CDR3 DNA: TGTGCCAGCAGCCAACTCCCTAGTTTGTTCCACGAGCAGTACTTC; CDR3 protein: CASSQLPSLFHEQYF
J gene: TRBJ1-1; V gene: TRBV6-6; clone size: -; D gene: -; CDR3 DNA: TGTGCCAGCAGTCCTGGACAGAGTGAAGCTTTCTTT; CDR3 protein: CASSPGQSEAFF
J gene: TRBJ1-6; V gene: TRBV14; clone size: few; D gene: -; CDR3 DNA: TGTGCCAGCAGCCAAGATCACTCCTATAATTCACCCCTCCACTTT; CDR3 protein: CASSQDHSYNSPLHF
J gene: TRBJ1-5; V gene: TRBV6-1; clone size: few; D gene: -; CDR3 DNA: TGTGCCAGCAGTGAAGCAGACAGAGACTATCAGCCCCAGCATTTT; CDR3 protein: CASSEADRDYQPQHF
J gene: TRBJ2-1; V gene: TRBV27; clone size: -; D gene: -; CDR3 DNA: TGTGCCAGCGGGAGGAGCTACAATGAGCAGTTCTTC; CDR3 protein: CASGRSYNEQFF
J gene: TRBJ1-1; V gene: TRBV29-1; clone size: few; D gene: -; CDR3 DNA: TGCAGCGTTGAATGGTCAACAGAGAACACTGAAGCTTTCTTT; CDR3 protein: CSVEWSTENTEAFF
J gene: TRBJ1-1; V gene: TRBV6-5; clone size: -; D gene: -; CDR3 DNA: TGTGCCAGCAGTTCCCCCCGGACCCGGGGGGGCACTGAAGCTTTCTTT; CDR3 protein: CASSSPRTRGGTEAFF
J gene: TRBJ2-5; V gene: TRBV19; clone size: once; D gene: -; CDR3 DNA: TGTGCCAGTAGTATCCGGGACACCGAAGAGACCCAGTACTTC; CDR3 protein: CASSIRDTEETQYF
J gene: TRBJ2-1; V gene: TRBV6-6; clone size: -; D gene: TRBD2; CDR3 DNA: TGTGCCAGCCTAGCGGGGCAAAGCTCCTACAATGAGCAGTTCTTC; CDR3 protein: CASLAGQSSYNEQFF
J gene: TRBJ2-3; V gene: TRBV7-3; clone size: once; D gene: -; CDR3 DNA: TGTGCCAGCAGCTTAAACCAGGGGACAGATACGCAGTATTTT; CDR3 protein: CASSLNQGTDTQYF
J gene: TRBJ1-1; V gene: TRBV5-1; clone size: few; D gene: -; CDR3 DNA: TGCGCCAGCAGCCACAGAGGGTCCCATTTCCCGAACACTGAAGCTTTCTTT; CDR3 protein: CASSHRGSHFPNTEAFF
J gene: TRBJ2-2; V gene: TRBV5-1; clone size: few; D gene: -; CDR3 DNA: TGCGCCAGCAGCTCGCAGACGAACACCGGGGAGCTGTTTTTT; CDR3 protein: CASSSQTNTGELFF
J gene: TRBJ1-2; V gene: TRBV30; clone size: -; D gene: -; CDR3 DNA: TGTGCCTGGAGTGTACTGTCAGGGCATGGCTACACCTTC; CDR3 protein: CAWSVLSGHGYTF
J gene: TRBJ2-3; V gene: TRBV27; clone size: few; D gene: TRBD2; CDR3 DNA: TGTGCCAGCAGTTTTAACCCCGGGACTAGCAGGGGAGATACGCAGTATTTT; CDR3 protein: CASSFNPGTSRGDTQYF
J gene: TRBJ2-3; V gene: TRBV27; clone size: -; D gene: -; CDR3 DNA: TGTGCCAGCAGTACCTATCAGGGAAGACGCACAGATACGCAGTATTTT; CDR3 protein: CASSTYQGRRTDTQYF
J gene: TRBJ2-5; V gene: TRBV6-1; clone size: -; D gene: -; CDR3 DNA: TGTGCCAGCAGTGACAGGCAAGAGACCCAGTACTTC; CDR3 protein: CASSDRQETQYF
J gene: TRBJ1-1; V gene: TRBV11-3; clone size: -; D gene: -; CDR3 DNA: TGTGCCAGCAGCATATCGACAGGACCGAACACTGAAGCTTTCTTT; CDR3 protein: CASSISTGPNTEAFF
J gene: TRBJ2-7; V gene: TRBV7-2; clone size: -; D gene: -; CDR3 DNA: TGTGCCAGCGCAACGCAGGGCGGGACCCGAATCGAGCAGTACTTC; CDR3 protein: CASATQGGTRIEQYF
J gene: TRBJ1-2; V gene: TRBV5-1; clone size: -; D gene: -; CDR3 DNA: TGTGCCAGCAGCCGGCGGCGGGCGAACTATGGCTACACCTTC; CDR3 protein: CASSRRRANYGYTF
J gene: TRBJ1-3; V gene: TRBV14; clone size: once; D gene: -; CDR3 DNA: TGTGCCAGCAGCCAAGGTTTCGGTGCGTCCGGTGGAAACACCATATATTTT; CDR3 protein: CASSQGFGASGGNTIYF
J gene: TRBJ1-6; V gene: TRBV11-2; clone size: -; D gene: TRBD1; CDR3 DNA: TGTGCCAGCAGCTTACTCCAGGGGGCTTCACCCCTCCACTTT; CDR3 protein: CASSLLQGASPLHF
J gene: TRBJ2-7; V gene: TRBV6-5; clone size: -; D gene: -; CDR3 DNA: TGTGCCAGCAGTTACCACAGGGATAGCGAGCAGTACTTC; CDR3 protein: CASSYHRDSEQYF
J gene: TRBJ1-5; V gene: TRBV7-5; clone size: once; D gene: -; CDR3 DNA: TGTGCCAGAAGCTTAGTTTTCAGGGGGCCTGGCAATCAGCCCCAGCATTTT; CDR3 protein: CARSLVFRGPGNQPQHF
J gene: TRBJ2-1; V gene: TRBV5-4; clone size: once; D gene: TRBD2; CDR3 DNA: TGTGCCAGCAGCTTGGGTCCGGGAGGGCCTGGGTCCTACAATGAGCAGTTCTTC; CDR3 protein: CASSLGPGGPGSYNEQFF
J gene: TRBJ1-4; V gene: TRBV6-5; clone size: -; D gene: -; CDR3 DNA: TGTGCCAGCAGTTACTCGGGGGGAGGTGAAAAACTGTTTTTT; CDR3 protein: CASSYSGGGEKLFF
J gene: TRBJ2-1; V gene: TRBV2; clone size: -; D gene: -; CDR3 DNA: TGTGCCAGCAGTGAAGCGGGGGGGGCCCCCTACAATGAGCAGTTCTTC; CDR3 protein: CASSEAGGAPYNEQFF
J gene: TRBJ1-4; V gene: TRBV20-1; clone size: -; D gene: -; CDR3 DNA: TGCAGTGCTAGCCTTAATGAAAAACTGTTTTTT; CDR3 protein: CSASLNEKLFF
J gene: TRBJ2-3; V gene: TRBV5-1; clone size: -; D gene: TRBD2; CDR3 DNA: TGCGCCAGCAGCTTCAGACTAGCGGGAACTAGCACAGATACGCAGTATTTT; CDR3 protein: CASSFRLAGTSTDTQYF
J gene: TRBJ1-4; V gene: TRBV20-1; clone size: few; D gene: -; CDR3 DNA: TGCAGTGCCAATCGAGGTGAAAAACTGTTTTTT; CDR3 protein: CSANRGEKLFF
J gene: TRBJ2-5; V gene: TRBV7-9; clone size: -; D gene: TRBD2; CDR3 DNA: TGTGCCAGCCGCCCAGGAGCTAGCGGGGGAGAGACCCAGTACTTC; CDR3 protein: CASRPGASGGETQYF
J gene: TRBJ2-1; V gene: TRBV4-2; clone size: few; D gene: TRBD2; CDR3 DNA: TGTGCCAGCAGCCAAGAAGCGGGAGGGTACAATGAGCAGTTCTTC; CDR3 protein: CASSQEAGGYNEQFF
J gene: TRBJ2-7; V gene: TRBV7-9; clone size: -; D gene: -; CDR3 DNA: TGTGCCAGCAGCCGCGCCACTCACGAGCAGTACTTC; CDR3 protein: CASSRATHEQYF